The 22 T cell receptor beta chains given below trace back to one sample, sequenced in a study of cytomegalovirus exposure and HLA in healthy donors. PCR involved 60 Vbeta and 13 Jbeta primers. Only in-frame clones appear in the TCRdb table, and some are missing; sequencing was by immunoSEQ multiplex PCR. The sample includes about 160,000 clones, more than 80% of them seen just once. Sequencing was performed on PBMCs. Every receptor here comes from a woman under 30 in good health and CMV-seronegative.

V and J are TRBV7-6 and TRBJ2-5, with D maybe TRBD1 (6 bases). Germline V gene sequence: CDR1 SGHVS, CDR2 FNYEAQ. V lost 5 bases and J 5 bases, leaving 18 bases between the germline ends. The CDR3 spans 15 residues. CDR3 nucleotides: TGTGCCAGCAGCCTAAGAGGAAGGGGGATGGAGACCCAGTACTTC. It codes for CASSLRGRGMETQYF.

V is TRBV15 and J is TRBJ2-5; TRBD2 matches 11 bases. From germline, CDR1 is LNHNV and CDR2 YYDKDF (reference sequence). The ends lost 6 bases at V and 5 bases at J; junction bases unmatched: 5. The CDR3 sequence is 14 residues long. The CDR3 region is CATSVGLADETQYF. CDR3 in DNA: TGTGCCACCAGTGTGGGACTAGCGGACGAGACCCAGTACTTC.

This clone came up once. This rearrangement joins TRBV19 to TRBJ2-7, with TRBD2 matching over 9 bases. Germline CDR1 LNHDA, CDR2 SQIVND (reference sequence). Losses at the gene ends were 4 bases for V and 6 bases for J; bases not matched to a gene: 7. The CDR3 is 14 residues long. The CDR3 DNA sequence: TGTGCCAGTAGTAGTAGCGGGGGCCCTTCCGAGCAGTACTTC. Protein product: CASSSSGGPSEQYF.

This rearrangement joins TRBV5-1 to TRBJ1-1; tentatively, D is TRBD1 (5 bases). The length of the CDR3 is 13 residues. Germline CDR1 is SGHRS and CDR2 is YFSETQ. V dropped 4 bases and J dropped 8 bases, with 15 bases sitting between them. The DNA for the CDR3 is TGCGCCAGCAGCGGGGACTTGGGAGCCGAAGCTTTCTTT. Its protein product is CASSGDLGAEAFF.

The CDR3 sequence is CASSSPGTGGDYGYTF. The CDR3 nucleotides read TGTGCCAGCAGCTCCCCTGGGACAGGGGGCGATTATGGCTACACCTTC. The V gene is TRBV11-2, the J gene TRBJ1-2, with 12 bases identical to TRBD1. CDR1 is SGHAT, CDR2 FQNNGV, per germline. The CDR3 is 16 amino acids. Unmatched junction bases numbered 8, after V lost 4 bases and J lost 5 bases. Full variable domain (missing parts from reference TRBV11-2 and TRBJ1-2): EAGVAQSPRYKIIEKRQSVAFWCNPISGHATLYWYQQILGQGPKLLIQFQNNGVVDDSQLPKDRFSAERLKGVDSTLKIQPAKLEDSAVYLCASSSPGTGGDYGYTFGSGTRLTVV.

The chain uses TRBV5-1 and TRBJ1-1, with TRBD1 as a possible D gene (5 bases). V was trimmed by 1 base and J by 0 bases, leaving 10 bases between them. CDR3 size: 15 residues. Germline V gene lookup returns CDR1 SGHRS and CDR2 YFSETQ. CDR3 loop: CASSLFRGMNTEAFF. As DNA, the CDR3 is TGCGCCAGCAGCTTGTTCCGGGGGATGAACACTGAAGCTTTCTTT.

This chain joins TRBV5-4 and TRBJ1-2, with D unresolved. This CDR3 spans 14 amino acids. Germline CDR1 is SGHNT and CDR2 is YYREEE (reference sequence). Trimming shortened V by 0 bases and J by 7 bases, and 13 bases separated the two germline ends. Here the CDR3 reads CASSLASGSGGYTF. The CDR3 DNA reads TGTGCCAGCAGCTTGGCATCGGGATCTGGTGGCTACACCTTC.

V is TRBV5-5 and J is TRBJ1-2, with D perhaps TRBD1 (6 bases). Germline CDR1 reads SGHKS; CDR2 reads YYEKEE (reference sequence). V gave up 2 bases and J gave up 4 bases, with 15 bases separating them. The CDR3 runs 15 residues. CDR3 bases: TGTGCCAGCAGCTTTGGCCACTCAGGGGTCTATGGCTACACCTTC. This codes for CASSFGHSGVYGYTF. Together with reference TRBV5-5 and TRBJ1-2, the CDR3 gives the full variable domain: DAGVTQSPTHLIKTRGQQVTLRCSPISGHKSVSWYQQVLGQGPQFIFQYYEKEERGRGNFPDRFSARQFPNYSSELNVNALLLGDSALYLCASSFGHSGVYGYTFGSGTRLTVV.

This clone has only a few counts. The V call is TRBV7-9, the J call TRBJ1-5, with TRBD1 as a possible D gene (5 bases). V was trimmed by 5 bases and J by 6 bases, leaving 11 bases between them. Germline V gene data show CDR1 as SEHNR and CDR2 as FQNEAQ (reference sequence). The CDR3 spans 13 residues. CDR3 DNA sequence: TGTGCCAGCAGCCGCGACAGTGGTCAGCCCCAGCATTTT. It yields the protein CASSRDSGQPQHF.

J is TRBJ1-6 and V is TRBV27, with 7 bases fitting TRBD1. After removal of 2 bases from V and 9 bases from J, the junction contained 13 bases not matched to a gene. Germline CDR1 MNHEY, CDR2 SMNVEV (reference sequence). The CDR3 loop spans 17 amino acids. CDR3 residues: CASSLRRGGYGVSPLHF. In DNA form, the CDR3 reads TGTGCCAGCAGTTTAAGGAGAGGGGGCTACGGGGTTTCACCCCTCCACTTT.

The chain links TRBV5-1 to TRBJ2-2; TRBD2 matches 10 bases. The CDR3 runs to 15 residues. Germline V gene sequence: CDR1 SGHRS, CDR2 YFSETQ. The ends lost 6 bases at V and 1 base at J; junction bases unmatched: 3. The CDR3 protein is CASTSSGRNTGELFF. As DNA, the CDR3 is TGCGCCAGCACCTCTAGCGGGAGGAACACCGGGGAGCTGTTTTTT.

This clone appeared a few times. The DNA for the CDR3 is TGTGCCAGCAGCTCCGTGGGCAGGGTCTATGAGCAGTTCTTC. It encodes CASSSVGRVYEQFF. J is TRBJ2-1 and V is TRBV7-9; D possibly corresponds to TRBD1 (5 bases). The germline gives CDR1 SEHNR, CDR2 FQNEAQ (reference sequence). Trimming cost V 4 bases and J 8 bases, with 15 bases left between them. CDR3 length: 14 amino acids.

V usage is TRBV6-1 and J usage is TRBJ1-6; 8 bases map to TRBD1. V trimming: 2 bases; J trimming: 12 bases; junction bases outside the gene matches: 6. The CDR3 consists of 14 residues. Germline CDR1 and CDR2: MNHNS and SASEGT. The CDR3 coding sequence is TGTGCCAGCAGTGAAACACTAGGGACAGGACCCCTCCACTTT. This sequence encodes CASSETLGTGPLHF.

The gene calls are TRBV10-1 and TRBJ2-1; D gene unclear. V was clipped by 2 bases and J by 5 bases, with 13 bases between them. This CDR3 comprises 15 residues. From germline, CDR1 is WNHNN and CDR2 SYGVQD (reference sequence). CDR3 in amino acids: CASSETERSHNEQFF. CDR3 coding DNA: TGCGCCAGCAGTGAGACGGAGCGATCACACAATGAGCAGTTCTTC.

The rearrangement joins TRBV7-9 to TRBJ1-1, with TRBD1 identical over 7 bases. This CDR3 is 13 amino acids long. The germline V gene has CDR1 SEHNR and CDR2 FQNEAQ (reference sequence). With 6 bases clipped from V and 1 base from J, the junction kept 2 bases outside the gene matches. The CDR3 region has the DNA TGTGCCAGCAGACAGGGGCGGAACACTGAAGCTTTCTTT. Its protein product is CASRQGRNTEAFF.

The rearrangement joins TRBV11-1 to TRBJ2-5, with D unclear. With 3 bases removed from V and 5 bases from J, the gap between germline ends came to 4 bases. There are 11 residues in the CDR3. Germline values: CDR1 SGHAT, CDR2 FQDESV (reference sequence). The CDR3 spells CASSFQETQYF. The CDR3 nucleotides read TGTGCCAGCAGCTTTCAGGAGACCCAGTACTTC. The complete variable domain, with remaining parts taken from reference TRBV11-1 and TRBJ2-5, reads EAEVAQSPRYKITEKSQAVAFWCDPISGHATLYWYRQILGQGPELLVQFQDESVVDDSQLPKDRFSAERLKGVDSTLKIQPAELGDSAMYLCASSFQETQYFGPGTRLLVL.

This chain uses TRBV7-8 with TRBJ2-1; 7 nucleotides match TRBD2. This CDR3 has 16 residues. In germline, CDR1 is SGHVS, CDR2 FQNEAQ. The V gene end was trimmed by 1 base and the J gene end by 5 bases; junction bases not matched to a gene: 8. The CDR3 bases are TGTGCCAGCAGCTTAGTACCAGCGGGGATTAACAATGAGCAGTTCTTC. This gives the protein CASSLVPAGINNEQFF.

To note about this clone: A read error may produce the germline difference seen at one junction end. This chain connects TRBV6-1 to TRBJ1-2; a weak D match, TRBD1 (6 bases). Germline values: CDR1 MNHNS, CDR2 SASEGT. The CDR3 totals 14 residues. CDR3 in DNA: TGTGCCAGCAGCCTCGCTTCTGGGGGCAGCTCTTTCCTTTTC. Translating it yields CASSLASGGSSFLF.

The J gene is TRBJ2-7, the V gene TRBV6-1, with 9 bases aligning to TRBD2. The CDR3 runs 13 residues. The germline CDR1 and CDR2 sequences are MNHNS and SASEGT. V was pared by 8 bases and J by 4 bases, with 6 bases of the junction left unmatched. Here the CDR3 DNA reads TGTGCCAGCGCAACTAGCGGGTCGTACGAGCAGTACTTC. Translation gives CASATSGSYEQYF.

As DNA, the CDR3 is TGTGCCAGCAGTTCCTCCTTGAAGACATCTTACAATGAGCAGTTCTTC. Encoded protein: CASSSSLKTSYNEQFF. The genes are TRBV6-5 and TRBJ2-1; D gene ambiguous. Deletions cut 4 bases from V and 4 bases from J, with 17 bases between. The CDR3 runs to 16 residues. CDR1 and CDR2 (germline): MNHEY, SVGAGI.

J is TRBJ1-1 and V is TRBV28, with unresolved D. The germline V and J ends were trimmed by 2 bases and 3 bases, with 13 bases remaining between them. This CDR3 region has 15 residues. Germline CDR1 MDHEN, CDR2 SYDVKM. As DNA, the CDR3 is TGTGCCAGCAGTTTAATAGCAGGACTCCACACTGAAGCTTTCTTT. It yields the protein CASSLIAGLHTEAFF.

The chain uses TRBV4-2 and TRBJ2-7, with 8 bases fitting TRBD2. Trimming removed 5 bases from V and 3 bases from J; junction bases left unmatched: 9. Per the germline V gene, CDR1 is LGHNA and CDR2 is YNFKEQ. The CDR3 loop spans 15 amino acids. CDR3 in DNA: TGTGCCAGCAGCTTTCCGCGGGGGGAAGGCTACGAGCAGTACTTC. Translated, it gives CASSFPRGEGYEQYF.